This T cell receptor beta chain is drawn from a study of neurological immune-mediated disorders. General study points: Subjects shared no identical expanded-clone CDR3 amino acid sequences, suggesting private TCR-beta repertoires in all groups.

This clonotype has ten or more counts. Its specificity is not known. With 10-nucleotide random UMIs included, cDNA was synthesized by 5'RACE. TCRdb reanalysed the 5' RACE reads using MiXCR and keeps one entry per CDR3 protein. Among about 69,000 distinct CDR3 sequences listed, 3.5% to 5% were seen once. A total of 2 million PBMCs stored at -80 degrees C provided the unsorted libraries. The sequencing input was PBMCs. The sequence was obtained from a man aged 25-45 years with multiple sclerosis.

The CDR3 here is CASSLQGQGISPLHF. CDR3 DNA sequence: TGCGCCAGCAGCCTCCAGGGACAGGGTATTTCACCCCTCCACTTT. This chain links TRBV5-1 with TRBJ1-6, with TRBD1 matching over 9 bases. Germline V gives CDR1 SGHRS, CDR2 YFSETQ. V lost 4 bases to trimming and J lost 9 bases; unmatched junction nucleotides: 8. The CDR3 extends over 15 amino acids.